A single sample gave rise to the 4 T cell receptor beta chains below, sequenced in a study of shared clonotypes between healthy human individuals. Repertoires were generated with immunoSEQ multiplex PCR, while TCRdb's copy carries only in-frame clones and drops some. The sample consists of about 2.3 million clones, more than 80% of them appearing once. The sequenced material came from naive CD4+ T cells from PBMCs. Subset defined: CD45RA+ positively selected. The receptors originated from a man aged 18 to 29 in good health. Some clones in this sample may be carry-over from other donors' samples.

The chain uses TRBV10-1 and TRBJ1-5, with D possibly matching TRBD1 (5 bases). There are 17 residues in the CDR3. V was clipped by 6 bases and J by 0 bases, with 18 bases between them. Per the germline V gene, CDR1 is WNHNN and CDR2 is SYGVQD (reference sequence). This CDR3 is CASSENRTRHSNQPQHF. The CDR3 DNA is TGCGCCAGCAGCGAGAATAGGACAAGACATAGCAATCAGCCCCAGCATTTT.

This clone was counted a single time. The V and J genes are TRBV7-6 and TRBJ2-3; 9 positions match TRBD2. This CDR3 contains 16 residues. Germline CDR1 is SGHVS and CDR2 is FNYEAQ. J gave up 6 bases and V 4 bases, and 11 bases lay outside the gene matches. The CDR3 DNA is TGTGCCAGCAGCTCCACGATAGCGGGAGTTGGCGATACGCAGTATTTT. Residues: CASSSTIAGVGDTQYF.

V is TRBV27 and J is TRBJ2-1, with 15 bases fitting TRBD2. CDR3 size: 16 residues. Per the germline V gene, CDR1 is MNHEY and CDR2 is SMNVEV (reference sequence). V lost 5 bases to trimming and J lost 8 bases; unmatched junction nucleotides: 7. The CDR3 nucleotides are TGTGCCAGCAGTCCCCGGGGACTAGCGGGAGGACATGAGCAGTTCTTC. Translation: CASSPRGLAGGHEQFF.

The genes are TRBV30 and TRBJ2-1; 14 nucleotides agree with TRBD2. The germline V gene has CDR1 GTSNPN and CDR2 SVGIG (reference sequence). The CDR3 is 14 amino acids. The V and J ends lost 2 bases and 8 bases, in that order; junction bases with no gene match: 2. CDR3 in DNA: TGTGCCTGGAGTCCGGGACTAGCGGGAGATGAGCAGTTCTTC. Translated: CAWSPGLAGDEQFF.